The rows below give T cell receptor beta chains drawn from one sample of a study of a mutant IDH1 vaccine in newly diagnosed glioma. The repertoire was sequenced with immunoSEQ multiplex PCR; TCRdb's copy has only in-frame clones and lacks some. The table has tens of thousands of clones, roughly 80% seen once. These receptors' targets are unknown. The starting material was PBMCs, obtained from a glioma patient whose treatment included an IDH1 peptide vaccine. All receptors come from a man aged 25-45 years with glioma. Both conserved end residues are part of each CDR3.

J | V | CDR3
TRBJ2-1 | TRBV14 | CASSLIRQGNEQFF
TRBJ1-4 | TRBV28 | CASSLHRRRSGSEKLFF
TRBJ2-6 | TRBV23-1 | CASSQFVNEGTGGSGANVLTF
TRBJ1-3 | TRBV27 | CASKGPGNTIYF
TRBJ1-1 | TRBV7-9 | CASSLEMNTEAFF
TRBJ2-1 | TRBV30 | CAWRDPGQGKNEQFF
TRBJ2-7 | TRBV7-9 | CASTNEYEQYF
TRBJ1-1 | TRBV18 | CASSPSRAEAFF
TRBJ2-1 | TRBV5-4 | CASSWPGQGTYNEQFF
TRBJ1-1 | TRBV5-4 | CASSLEVGGTEAFF
TRBJ2-1 | TRBV9 | CASSVGTSGGDEQFF
TRBJ2-3 | TRBV2 | CASSDYTDTQYF
TRBJ2-7 | TRBV19 | CASSIVAAASYEQYF
TRBJ1-2 | TRBV5-6 | CASSLPQNYGYTF
TRBJ2-2 | TRBV6-1 | CASSEVGRNTGELFF
TRBJ2-3 | TRBV27 | CASSLTRPGPGADTQYF
TRBJ2-5 | TRBV5-5 | CASSRQGATETQYF
TRBJ1-2 | TRBV5-4 | CASSLEQGGYGYTF
TRBJ2-3 | TRBV11-2 | CASRSPASTDTQYF
TRBJ1-5 | TRBV6-5 | CASSSVQDSNQPQHF
TRBJ2-1 | TRBV18 | CASSPRQGIGYNEQFF
TRBJ1-1 | TRBV2 | CASTSGQGYTEAFF
TRBJ2-1 | TRBV7-8 | CASSLALAGGPVGNEQFF
TRBJ1-5 | TRBV7-8 | CASSLLRSNQPQHF
TRBJ2-5 | TRBV5-4 | CASSPDTGRETQYF
TRBJ1-5 | TRBV5-1 | CASSLEGQPQHF
TRBJ1-1 | TRBV28 | CASSLWGLAFF
TRBJ2-7 | TRBV30 | CAWSLERSYEQYF
TRBJ1-5 | TRBV10-3 | CATSRDLNQPQHF
TRBJ2-7 | TRBV5-5 | CASSLNEGSEYEQYF
TRBJ1-5 | TRBV28 | CASSGQGFHSNQPQHF
TRBJ2-3 | TRBV19 | CASSTRTGDTQYF
TRBJ2-7 | TRBV6-1 | CASSPRQGNYEQYF
TRBJ1-1 | TRBV7-9 | CASSLGALMNTEAFF
TRBJ2-2 | TRBV19 | CASSIDLQGSFGELFF
TRBJ1-2 | TRBV5-5 | CASSLFRKDGYTF
TRBJ1-1 | TRBV28 | CASSFGTGAEAFF
TRBJ1-6 | TRBV10-3 | CAISDRGQGNNSPLHF
TRBJ1-6 | TRBV30 | CAWSVMAGNSPLHF
TRBJ1-2 | TRBV7-2 | CASSSQGAGGYTF
TRBJ1-1 | TRBV9 | CATFRGGRLRAFF
TRBJ2-1 | TRBV19 | CASGVSSYNEQFF
TRBJ1-5 | TRBV15 | CATSRDLFNQPQHF
TRBJ1-3 | TRBV14 | CASSPRTGGAGPIYF